The rows below give T cell receptor beta chains drawn from one sample of a study of T cell responses to AZD1222 COVID-19 vaccine. TCRdb's copy holds only in-frame clones and misses some; the assay was immunoSEQ multiplex PCR. This sample yields tens of thousands of clones, of which approximately 80% are seen a single time; 22% belongs to the top ten. The input for sequencing was peripheral blood, taken on day 0 of AZD1222 vaccination. These receptors came from an adult in good health. CDR3s leave out the opening cysteine and the closing phenylalanine or tryptophan. The size field is filled for only some rows; it gives once, few, many or a size class.

j_gene | v_gene | abundance | CDR3aa
TRBJ1-4 | TRBV28 | - | ASSRTRGRSLNEKLF
TRBJ2-3 | TRBV5-1 | - | ASSLRQAKDTQY
TRBJ1-3 | TRBV2 | - | ASALGGGNTIY
TRBJ1-1 | TRBV5-1 | few | ASSYEPGQRSTEAF
TRBJ1-1 | TRBV4-1 | few | ASTRGPEAF
TRBJ2-7 | TRBV9 | - | ASSPRTSGQRNEQY
TRBJ1-1 | TRBV19 | - | ARPNRGHPHTEAF
TRBJ2-3 | TRBV5-4 | - | ASSQGLEGTDTQY
TRBJ2-1 | TRBV18 | - | ASSGLATRNEQF
TRBJ2-5 | TRBV29-1 | - | SVDPSRETQY
TRBJ1-3 | TRBV5-1 | - | ASSLQGAGNTIY
TRBJ2-1 | TRBV6-4 | - | ASSETGLAAYNEQF
TRBJ1-6 | TRBV7-8 | - | ASSFTREVSSPLH
TRBJ2-3 | TRBV29-1 | - | SVGGLAGRTDTQY
TRBJ1-2 | TRBV27 | once | ASSLRPGQGQGYT
TRBJ2-7 | TRBV6-4 | - | ASSDPGDRVTYEQY
TRBJ1-5 | TRBV27 | - | ASSSQLHSNQPQH
TRBJ2-3 | TRBV5-5 | - | ASSFGTSTDTQY
TRBJ1-1 | TRBV2 | - | ASSPQARAAF
TRBJ1-4 | TRBV4-1 | - | ASSRDRGANEKLF
TRBJ1-2 | TRBV30 | - | ACFNQPGQGYFNYGYT
TRBJ1-3 | TRBV5-6 | - | ASSLEGRRSGNTIY
TRBJ2-1 | TRBV7-8 | - | ASSSKGGDEQF
TRBJ1-2 | TRBV2 | - | ASSEVMGQGSGYT
TRBJ2-2 | TRBV5-1 | - | ASSSKNRDFGELF
TRBJ2-5 | TRBV6-6 | - | ASEAPGPFKTQY
TRBJ2-3 | TRBV5-1 | - | ASSPGTGEVYTQY
TRBJ1-5 | TRBV6-5 | - | ASRSTGRGNQPQH
TRBJ1-5 | TRBV2 | many | ASRISNQPQH
TRBJ1-5 | TRBV28 | - | ATKTSLPGQPQH
TRBJ2-7 | TRBV7-9 | - | ASSPSTGTGEEY
TRBJ2-7 | TRBV28 | - | ASIEIRGGSYEQY
TRBJ1-1 | TRBV7-9 | - | ASSLGSGDFEAF
TRBJ2-7 | TRBV5-4 | few | ASSPKSSYEQY
TRBJ2-7 | TRBV5-1 | - | ASSLTVSYEQY
TRBJ2-6 | TRBV6-5 | - | ASSFSGANVLT
TRBJ1-1 | TRBV20-1 | - | SASALSAAF
TRBJ2-7 | TRBV28 | - | ASSPPGQGRYEQY
TRBJ2-2 | TRBV28 | once | ASSQGIVGELF
TRBJ2-1 | TRBV9 | few | ASSLRLAGGYNEQF
TRBJ1-2 | TRBV3-1/TRBV3-2 | - | ASSQSAVRSYGYT